This entry lists 6 T cell receptor beta chains sequenced from one sample in a study of shared clonotypes between healthy human individuals. The table came from immunoSEQ multiplex PCR; TCRdb's copy has only in-frame clones and leaves some out. The table has millions of clones, over 85% seen once. Sequencing used naive CD4+ T cells from PBMCs. Noted subset: CD45RA+ positively selected. These receptor sequences come from a man aged 18 to 29 in good health. Some clones in this sample may be carry-over from other donors' samples.

The chain recombines TRBV29-1 with TRBJ2-3, with TRBD2 as a possible D gene (6 bases). Germline CDR1 SQVTM, CDR2 ANQGSEA. V was pared by 7 bases and J by 6 bases, with 11 bases between. The CDR3 totals 11 residues. The CDR3 loop is CSGEREDTQYF. The CDR3 nucleotides read TGCAGCGGGGAACGGGAGGATACGCAGTATTTT.

The J gene is TRBJ1-1, the V gene TRBV27, with TRBD1 matching over 8 bases. V was pared by 0 bases and J by 0 bases, with 9 bases of the junction left unmatched. The CDR3 is 18 residues long. Looked up from germline, CDR1 is MNHEY and CDR2 is SMNVEV (reference sequence). The CDR3, as DNA: TGTGCCAGCAGTTTATCGTTAGGACAGGGCCTTTTGAACACTGAAGCTTTCTTT. This codes for CASSLSLGQGLLNTEAFF.

This sequence joins TRBV5-1 and TRBJ1-1; no clear D. CDR3 length: 14 amino acids. Trimming cost V 4 bases and J 4 bases, with 14 bases left between them. The germline V gene encodes CDR1 SGHRS and CDR2 YFSETQ. In DNA form, the CDR3 reads TGCGCCAGCAGCCCCCGGACTCCGGGCACTGAAGCTTTCTTT. As protein: CASSPRTPGTEAFF.

The chain is built from TRBV30 and TRBJ1-1; D gene uncertain. This CDR3 has 13 amino acids. Looked up from germline, CDR1 is GTSNPN and CDR2 is SVGIG (reference sequence). The V end was cut by 4 bases, the J end by 4 bases, with 13 bases between. Here the CDR3 reads CAWMRAGGTEAFF. CDR3 bases: TGTGCCTGGATGAGGGCTGGCGGCACTGAAGCTTTCTTT.

The genes are TRBV7-8 and TRBJ2-1; D ambiguous. Germline CDR1 is SGHVS and CDR2 is FQNEAQ. The CDR3 covers 13 residues. The ends were cut back, 0 bases at V and 7 bases at J, with 7 bases in the middle. The CDR3 protein is CASSLAWGNEQFF. The CDR3 nucleotides read TGTGCCAGCAGCTTAGCATGGGGAAATGAGCAGTTCTTC.

The V and J genes are TRBV29-1 and TRBJ2-1; tentatively, D is TRBD2 (5 bases). V was clipped by 3 bases and J by 4 bases, with 19 bases between them. Germline V gives CDR1 SQVTM, CDR2 ANQGSEA. The CDR3 extends over 16 amino acids. CDR3 loop: CSVDYYARGGYNEQFF. In nucleotides, the CDR3 is TGCAGCGTTGATTATTATGCCAGAGGAGGATACAATGAGCAGTTCTTC.